This T cell receptor (beta chain) was identified during a study of CD8 T cells in ankylosing spondylitis. Notes on this clonotype: Antigen: not known.

Libraries of TCR beta came from quantitative 5'-RACE with molecular barcodes. TCRdb fed the 5' RACE reads into MiXCR, producing one record per CDR3 protein. The sample holds under 550,000 distinct CDR3 sequences; more than 25% are singletons and the top ten take roughly 1%. CDR1 is MNHEY, CDR2 SMNVEV, per germline (reference sequence). V gave up 1 base and J gave up 4 bases; unmatched junction bases: 11. This CDR3 is built from 17 residues. Broader study findings: For ankylosing spondylitis blood, a TCR beta motif of about 8 highly homologous variants appeared characteristic.

This TCR was recovered from a male donor with ankylosing spondylitis. The chain combines TRBV27 with TRBJ2-3; TRBD2 aligns across 7 bases. The sample comprised blood, either unsorted or a sorted T cell fraction (not recorded which). The CDR3 here is CASSLLNGGSSPDTQYF. DNA of the CDR3: TGTGCCAGCAGTTTATTGAATGGCGGGAGTTCCCCAGATACGCAGTATTTT.